These 24 T cell receptor beta chains originate from one sample sequenced in a study of technical replicates of blood from a few donors. Libraries were prepared by immunoSEQ multiplex PCR; TCRdb keeps only in-frame clonotypes and omits some of them. Of about 73,000 clones listed, 93% are singletons. Sequencing used T cells isolated from PBMCs. The receptors shown here come from a human donor in good health.

This chain joins TRBV11-3 and TRBJ2-2, with a weak D call TRBD2 (6 bases). Germline values: CDR1 SGHNT, CDR2 YENEEA. This CDR3 comprises 14 residues. Trimming cost V 3 bases and J 5 bases, with 10 bases left between them. This chain's CDR3 is CASSFDRGTGELFF. CDR3 in DNA: TGTGCCAGCAGCTTTGACCGGGGGACCGGGGAGCTGTTTTTT.

Only a few counts were recorded for this clone. CDR3 in amino acids: CAIRNRDSPNYGYTF. The DNA of the CDR3 is TGTGCCATCAGAAACCGGGACAGCCCTAACTATGGCTACACCTTC. The rearrangement uses TRBV10-3 and TRBJ1-2, with 7 bases that match TRBD1. J gave up 0 bases and V 6 bases, and 7 bases lay outside the gene matches. Per the germline V gene, CDR1 is ENHRY and CDR2 is SYGVKD. There are 15 residues in the CDR3.

The rearrangement uses TRBV19 and TRBJ1-2; unclear D gene. This CDR3 is built from 13 residues. Germline-derived CDR1 and CDR2 are LNHDA and SQIVND (reference sequence). V dropped 1 base and J dropped 3 bases, with 6 bases sitting between them. The CDR3 sequence is CASSIVPDYGYTF. The CDR3 DNA is TGTGCCAGTAGTATAGTTCCGGACTATGGCTACACCTTC. The whole variable domain, filled in from reference TRBV19 and TRBJ1-2, reads DGGITQSPKYLFRKEGQNVTLSCEQNLNHDAMYWYRQDPGQGLRLIYYSQIVNDFQKGDIAEGYSVSREKKESFPLTVTSAQKNPTAFYLCASSIVPDYGYTFGSGTRLTVV.

The V gene is TRBV5-4, the J gene TRBJ2-7; a possible D gene is TRBD1 (5 bases). V gave up 4 bases and J gave up 4 bases, with 12 bases separating them. The germline gives CDR1 SGHNT, CDR2 YYREEE (reference sequence). The CDR3 runs 13 residues. This chain's CDR3 is CASSPLGVYEQYF. The DNA of the CDR3 is TGTGCCAGCAGCCCCTTAGGGGTATACGAGCAGTACTTC.

This chain links TRBV11-3 with TRBJ2-2, with D possibly TRBD2 on 6 matching bases. The CDR3 is 16 residues long. V dropped 5 bases and J dropped 4 bases, with 17 bases sitting between them. CDR1 and CDR2 (germline): SGHNT, YENEEA. In DNA, the CDR3 is TGTGCCAGCAGCCCACTCGGAGGGCCGGGCACCGGGGAGCTGTTTTTT. Translating gives CASSPLGGPGTGELFF.

This chain connects TRBV6-6 to TRBJ1-3, with 8 bases lining up with TRBD1. With 5 bases clipped from V and 4 bases from J, the junction kept 7 bases outside the gene matches. Germline V gene sequence: CDR1 MNHNY, CDR2 SVGAGI (reference sequence). The CDR3 extends over 15 amino acids. The CDR3 reads CASSRTGNIGNTIYF. CDR3 coding DNA: TGTGCCAGCAGTCGGACAGGGAACATCGGAAACACCATATATTTT.

The V and J genes are TRBV7-9 and TRBJ2-7; tentative D call: TRBD2 (6 bases). Per germline, CDR1 SEHNR and CDR2 FQNEAQ (reference sequence). The CDR3 sequence is 12 residues long. V lost 7 bases and J 4 bases, leaving 11 bases between the germline ends. The CDR3 bases are TGTGCCAGCACCCCGGGGGATTACGAGCAGTACTTC. Translation gives CASTPGDYEQYF.

V gene TRBV28 combines with J gene TRBJ1-1; no firm D call. Germline CDR1 reads MDHEN; CDR2 reads SYDVKM. The CDR3 is made up of 15 amino acids. Trimming took off 5 bases at V and 2 bases at J, with 15 bases between the two ends. This CDR3 reads CASSPLLSGNTEAFF. CDR3 sequence (DNA): TGTGCCAGCAGTCCTCTATTAAGCGGAAACACTGAAGCTTTCTTT.

The chain is built from TRBV6-6 and TRBJ2-7, with D possibly being TRBD2 (5 bases). CDR3 length equals 13 residues. V was pared by 7 bases and J by 6 bases, with 16 bases between. Germline assignment: CDR1 MNHNY and CDR2 SVGAGI (reference sequence). As DNA, the CDR3 is TGTGCCAGCACCCCCCGGGGAGAGGTCGAGCAGTACTTC. Translation: CASTPRGEVEQYF.

The rearrangement uses TRBV28 and TRBJ2-7; D gene uncertain. The CDR3 extends over 13 amino acids. Germline-derived CDR1 and CDR2 are MDHEN and SYDVKM. V lost 3 bases, J lost 3 bases, and 9 bases lay in between. The CDR3 bases are TGTGCCAGCAGTTTCTCGCGGAACTACGAGCAGTACTTC. This gives the protein CASSFSRNYEQYF.

This clone was detected only a few times. The gene calls are TRBV19 and TRBJ1-5; TRBD1 is a possible D gene (6 bases). The germline V and J ends were trimmed by 5 bases and 4 bases, with 12 bases remaining between them. Germline V gene sequence: CDR1 LNHDA, CDR2 SQIVND (reference sequence). This CDR3 is 14 amino acids long. The CDR3 loop is CASSPDQGNQPQHF. The CDR3 DNA sequence: TGTGCCAGTAGTCCCGATCAGGGGAATCAGCCCCAGCATTTT.

J is TRBJ2-7 and V is TRBV6-6, with 9 bases lining up with TRBD1. The length of the CDR3 is 15 residues. After removal of 6 bases from V and 3 bases from J, the junction contained 9 bases not matched to a gene. CDR1 and CDR2 from the germline V gene are MNHNY and SVGAGI (reference sequence). The chain's CDR3 is CASRSTGTGLYEQYF. CDR3 DNA: TGTGCCAGCAGGTCCACGGGGACAGGGCTCTACGAGCAGTACTTC.

The chain recombines TRBV5-1 with TRBJ1-2; D remains unclear. Germline lookup yields CDR1 SGHRS and CDR2 YFSETQ. Trimming cost V 2 bases and J 6 bases, with 8 bases left between them. There are 12 residues in the CDR3. CDR3 protein: CASSFDGDGYTF. The CDR3 nucleotides are TGCGCCAGCAGCTTCGACGGGGATGGCTACACCTTC.

A single count supports this clone. The J gene is TRBJ1-1, the V gene TRBV29-1; TRBD1 aligns across 7 bases. Germline lookup yields CDR1 SQVTM and CDR2 ANQGSEA. The junction had 8 bases not matched to a gene; V was cut back by 6 bases and J by 4 bases. The length of the CDR3 is 13 residues. Written as DNA, the CDR3 is TGCAGCGTGAGACAGGGTGGTGTCACTGAAGCTTTCTTT. Protein product: CSVRQGGVTEAFF.

The chain carries TRBV4-2 and TRBJ1-5; 9 positions match TRBD1. In germline, CDR1 is LGHNA, CDR2 YNFKEQ. This CDR3 spans 18 amino acids. V lost 2 bases to trimming and J lost 4 bases; unmatched junction nucleotides: 12. The CDR3 DNA follows: TGTGCCAGCAGCCAACTCGGGAGACCGGGACAGGGAAATCAGCCCCAGCATTTT. This translates into CASSQLGRPGQGNQPQHF.

The J gene is TRBJ1-1, the V gene TRBV10-1, with a weak D call TRBD1 (6 bases). There are 15 residues in the CDR3. V was cut by 10 bases and J by 4 bases, with 22 bases left in between. Germline CDR1 reads WNHNN; CDR2 reads SYGVQD (reference sequence). CDR3 in DNA: TGCGCCACCTCCTCTGATTTCACAGGGATCACTGAAGCTTTCTTT. Its protein product is CATSSDFTGITEAFF.

The J gene is TRBJ2-7, the V gene TRBV6-5; TRBD2 aligns across 8 bases. Germline V gives CDR1 MNHEY, CDR2 SVGAGI. Trimming at V came to 0 bases and at J to 1 base, leaving 2 bases not matched to a gene. The CDR3 has 15 amino acids. DNA of the CDR3: TGTGCCAGCAGTTACTCGGGACTAGGTTCCTACGAGCAGTACTTC. This translates into CASSYSGLGSYEQYF.

The V call is TRBV30, the J call TRBJ1-5; 9 bases agree with TRBD1. Trimming took 1 base from V and 7 from J; bases not matched to a gene: 2. CDR1 and CDR2 from the germline V gene are GTSNPN and SVGIG (reference sequence). The CDR3 spans 13 residues. Written as DNA, the CDR3 is TGTGCCTGGAGTGGGGACAGGGAACAGCCCCAGCATTTT. It yields the protein CAWSGDREQPQHF.

V gene TRBV6-5 combines with J gene TRBJ1-1, with 8 positions matching TRBD1. CDR1 is MNHEY and CDR2 is SVGAGI in the germline V gene. V lost 6 bases, J lost 8 bases, and 5 bases stayed unmatched. CDR3 size: 12 residues. CDR3 region: CASSPGGLEAFF. CDR3 sequence (DNA): TGTGCCAGCAGCCCAGGGGGCTTGGAAGCTTTCTTT.

This chain uses TRBV28 with TRBJ2-7, with D unresolved. This CDR3 has 11 amino acids. Germline CDR1 and CDR2: MDHEN and SYDVKM. The V end was cut by 4 bases, the J end by 3 bases, with 4 bases between. CDR3 in amino acids: CASSWSYEQYF. CDR3 in DNA: TGTGCCAGCAGTTGGAGCTACGAGCAGTACTTC.

This chain uses TRBV5-4 with TRBJ1-2; D remains unclear. This CDR3 is built from 11 residues. Trimming shortened V by 6 bases and J by 4 bases, and 7 bases separated the two germline ends. The germline gives CDR1 SGHNT, CDR2 YYREEE (reference sequence). For the CDR3, the DNA is TGTGCCAGCAACTCCCTCTATGGCTACACCTTC. Translated, it gives CASNSLYGYTF.

The V and J genes are TRBV28 and TRBJ1-1, with no clear D. V lost 4 bases and J lost 4, with 4 bases in between. The CDR3 consists of 11 residues. The germline V gene has CDR1 MDHEN and CDR2 SYDVKM. CDR3 residues: CASSSVTEAFF. In nucleotides, the CDR3 is TGTGCCAGCAGTTCGGTCACTGAAGCTTTCTTT.

This clone was counted only a few times. This chain joins TRBV5-4 and TRBJ1-1, with 7 bases aligning to TRBD1. This CDR3 is built from 14 residues. The germline CDR1 and CDR2 sequences are SGHNT and YYREEE (reference sequence). After removal of 4 bases from V and 0 bases from J, the junction contained 3 bases not matched to a gene. Here the CDR3 reads CASSRGQMNTEAFF. The DNA of the CDR3 is TGTGCCAGCAGCCGGGGACAGATGAACACTGAAGCTTTCTTT.

The rearrangement joins TRBV19 to TRBJ1-2; TRBD1 aligns across 7 bases. The CDR3 has 14 amino acids. From germline, CDR1 is LNHDA and CDR2 SQIVND (reference sequence). Germline trimming cut 5 bases from V and 5 bases from J; bases unmatched to any gene: 8. The DNA of the CDR3 is TGTGCCAGTAGTCTCGGGACAGCCCTTTATGGCTACACCTTC. Translated: CASSLGTALYGYTF.